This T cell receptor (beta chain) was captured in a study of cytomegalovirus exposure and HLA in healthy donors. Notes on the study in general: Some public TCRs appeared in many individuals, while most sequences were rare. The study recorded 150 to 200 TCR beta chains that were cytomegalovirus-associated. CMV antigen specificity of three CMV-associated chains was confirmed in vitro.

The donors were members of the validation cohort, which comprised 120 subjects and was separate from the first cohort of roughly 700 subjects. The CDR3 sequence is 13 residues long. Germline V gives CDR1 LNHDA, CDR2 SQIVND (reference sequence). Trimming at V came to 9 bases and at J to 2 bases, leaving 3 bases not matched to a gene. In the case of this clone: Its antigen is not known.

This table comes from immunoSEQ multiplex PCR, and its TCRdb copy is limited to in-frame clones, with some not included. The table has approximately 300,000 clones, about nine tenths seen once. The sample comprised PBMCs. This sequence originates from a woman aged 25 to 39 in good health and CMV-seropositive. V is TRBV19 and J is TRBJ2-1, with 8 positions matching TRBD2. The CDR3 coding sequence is TGTGCCAGCCTAGCGGGCCCCTACAATGAGCAGTTCTTC. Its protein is CASLAGPYNEQFF.